This paragraph reports one T cell receptor (beta chain). The antigen is not known. Germline CDR1 reads PRHDT; CDR2 reads FYEKMQ (reference sequence). This CDR3 is 15 amino acids long. The V end was cut by 2 bases, the J end by 10 bases, with 15 bases between. As the sequencing template, cDNA was produced by extracting RNA and reverse transcribing it. Data came from immunoSEQ multiplex PCR; TCRdb stores just in-frame clones and leaves some out. The sample consists of some 20,000 clones, 66% of them appearing once. Lesional scalp punch biopsies and peripheral blood came from alopecia areata patients. This sample is drawn from a study of CD8+ T cells in alopecia areata. General study points: Especially in alopecia totalis/universalis, lesional scalp showed greater clonality than normal scalp did.

Here the sequenced sample was skin, taken at week 0. This TCR was sampled from a human donor with alopecia areata. The rearrangement links TRBV13 to TRBJ1-6; D is uncertain. The CDR3 DNA reads TGTGCCAGCAGCTTAAAGAGGCGGGAAAAGTCACCCCTCCACTTT. Amino acids: CASSLKRREKSPLHF.